Listed below are T cell receptor beta chains from one sample, sequenced in a study of blood T cell repertoires in COVID-19. Assay: immunoSEQ multiplex PCR; the TCRdb copy retains only in-frame clones and omits some. The table includes fewer than 350,000 clones, 88% detected once. Sequenced input: PBMCs or T cells enriched from blood (not recorded which). All receptors come from a woman aged 30 to 39 who had been exposed to COVID-19. CDR3s include the opening cysteine and the closing phenylalanine or tryptophan. D genes are given only for firm matches. Only some rows state a clone size, as once, few, many or a class for expanded clones.

J gene: TRBJ2-2
D gene: .
clone size: .
V gene: TRBV7-6
CDR3 protein: CASRPGRGYTGELFF
CDR3 DNA: TGTGCCAGCAGACCAGGCCGGGGTTACACCGGGGAGCTGTTTTTT

J gene: TRBJ2-7
D gene: .
clone size: .
V gene: TRBV7-6
CDR3 protein: CASSLVVDSSYEQYF
CDR3 DNA: TGTGCCAGCAGCTTAGTGGTGGACAGCTCCTACGAGCAGTACTTC

J gene: TRBJ2-7
D gene: .
clone size: .
V gene: TRBV7-9
CDR3 protein: CASSTPIYNEQYF
CDR3 DNA: TGTGCCAGCAGCACCCCAATTTACAACGAGCAGTACTTC

J gene: TRBJ2-7
D gene: .
clone size: .
V gene: TRBV20-1
CDR3 protein: CSASLRDSYEQYF
CDR3 DNA: TGCAGTGCTAGTCTCCGGGATAGCTACGAGCAGTACTTC

J gene: TRBJ2-7
D gene: .
clone size: .
V gene: TRBV28
CDR3 protein: CASSFRVEQYF
CDR3 DNA: TGTGCCAGCAGTTTTCGAGTCGAGCAGTACTTC

J gene: TRBJ2-3
D gene: TRBD2
clone size: .
V gene: TRBV9
CDR3 protein: CASSVESGRADTQYF
CDR3 DNA: TGTGCCAGCAGCGTAGAAAGCGGGAGGGCAGATACGCAGTATTTT

J gene: TRBJ1-6
D gene: TRBD1
clone size: once
V gene: TRBV5-3
CDR3 protein: CARSFTRDREGRRSYNSPLHF
CDR3 DNA: TGTGCCAGAAGCTTCACGCGGGACAGGGAGGGAAGAAGGTCCTATAATTCACCCCTCCACTTT

J gene: TRBJ2-5
D gene: TRBD1
clone size: .
V gene: TRBV12-5
CDR3 protein: CASGGDRVVETQYF
CDR3 DNA: TGTGCTAGTGGGGGAGACAGGGTTGTGGAGACCCAGTACTTC

J gene: TRBJ2-1
D gene: .
clone size: .
V gene: TRBV18
CDR3 protein: CASSFRGAQLDEQFF
CDR3 DNA: TGTGCCAGCTCCTTCAGGGGGGCGCAGTTGGATGAGCAGTTCTTC

J gene: TRBJ2-5
D gene: TRBD1
clone size: .
V gene: TRBV30
CDR3 protein: CASSGQGEYQETQYF
CDR3 DNA: TGTGCCTCGTCCGGACAGGGAGAGTACCAAGAGACCCAGTACTTC

J gene: TRBJ1-1
D gene: .
clone size: .
V gene: TRBV5-1
CDR3 protein: CASRRDGNTEAFF
CDR3 DNA: TGCGCCAGCAGGCGGGACGGGAACACTGAAGCTTTCTTT

J gene: TRBJ2-1
D gene: TRBD2
clone size: .
V gene: TRBV7-3
CDR3 protein: CASSSQTSGRASKQFF
CDR3 DNA: TGTGCCAGCAGCTCCCAGACTAGCGGGAGGGCCTCTAAGCAGTTCTTC

J gene: TRBJ2-5
D gene: TRBD2
clone size: once
V gene: TRBV6-2/TRBV6-3
CDR3 protein: CASSSRLAQETQYF
CDR3 DNA: TGTGCCAGCAGTTCCCGACTAGCCCAAGAGACCCAGTACTTC